Detailed here is one T cell receptor (beta chain). The antigen it recognizes is unknown. Base qualities are not at hand, and no much larger clone is one base apart. V loses 2 bases, J loses 1 base, and the germline ends lie 22 bases apart. For CDR1 and CDR2, the germline V gene (reference sequence) lists LNHDA and SQIVND. From the cysteine up to the phenylalanine, the CDR3 has a length of 19 residues. Just the 57-base CDR3 DNA is kept, in frame starting at base 1. In Seattle, one collaborating source enrolled patients while the infection was active and tracked those patients longitudinally over the course of disease. Each collaborating institution followed its own protocols to collect whole blood in K2EDTA tubes. For TCRbeta analysis, collaborators shipped samples in one of three forms: frozen whole blood, isolated PBMCs, or DNA extracted from either of those sample types. The record originates from a study of blood T cell repertoires in COVID-19 (dated by TCRdb to about 2020). General notes on the study: Samples covering the acute and convalescent phases of COVID-19 were provided by collaborators in the United States, Italy and Spain. The prospective study material was composed of cDNA or gDNA derived from T cells, B-cell-depleted T cells, or PBMCs. The dataset comprised deeply sampled blood TCRbeta repertoires from subjects exposed to, actively infected with, or recovered from COVID-19. A freely available public database, intended as a resource for researchers studying the immune response to SARS-CoV-2, is where the repertoires were released. The samples were drawn from two sources: the first 160 participants of the ongoing ImmuneRACE study, and over 950 subjects contributed by 6 global collaborators. The sample metadata nearly always contained a de-identified subject ID, COVID-19 status, age in years and sex. Where available, HLA class I and class II types were obtained from metadata supplied by the sample provider rather than from assay-based typing. What the research found in general, with its limitations: The amount of clinical and demographic metadata varied by source and participant and was provided uncurated.

The immunoSEQ Assay, a bias-controlled multiplex PCR, was used to amplify TCRbeta CDR3 regions from genomic DNA. Under the source paper's analysis protocol: The number of nucleated cells in each sample was estimated from the amplification of reference gene primers within the assay. To quantify the absolute abundance of each unique TCRbeta CDR3 rearrangement, sequence reads were collapsed and filtered. For each sample, productive Simpson clonality was calculated by taking the square root of Simpson's diversity index across productive rearrangements. TCRdb stores this immuneACCESS table with in-frame sequences only. Part of the clones is absent; in the studies checked, under half of the shortfall reflects unresolved V genes, and no reason is known for the rest. V and J calls and clone size are as listed in that table; D and trimming were resolved from the DNA. For this sample there are under 400,000 clones; around 88% appear just once. About 1.5% of the sample lies in the top ten.

The chain employs TRBV19 and TRBJ2-3; TRBD1 might be the D gene, on 6 matching bases. Material for sequencing was peripheral blood. The TCR was taken from a woman in her twenties or thirties with COVID-19, enrolled during active disease. The CDR3 is CASSIIWQGRYLGTDTQYF. The DNA sequence is given as TGTGCCAGTAGTATAATCTGGCAGGGGAGATACCTAGGCACAGATACGCAGTATTTT.